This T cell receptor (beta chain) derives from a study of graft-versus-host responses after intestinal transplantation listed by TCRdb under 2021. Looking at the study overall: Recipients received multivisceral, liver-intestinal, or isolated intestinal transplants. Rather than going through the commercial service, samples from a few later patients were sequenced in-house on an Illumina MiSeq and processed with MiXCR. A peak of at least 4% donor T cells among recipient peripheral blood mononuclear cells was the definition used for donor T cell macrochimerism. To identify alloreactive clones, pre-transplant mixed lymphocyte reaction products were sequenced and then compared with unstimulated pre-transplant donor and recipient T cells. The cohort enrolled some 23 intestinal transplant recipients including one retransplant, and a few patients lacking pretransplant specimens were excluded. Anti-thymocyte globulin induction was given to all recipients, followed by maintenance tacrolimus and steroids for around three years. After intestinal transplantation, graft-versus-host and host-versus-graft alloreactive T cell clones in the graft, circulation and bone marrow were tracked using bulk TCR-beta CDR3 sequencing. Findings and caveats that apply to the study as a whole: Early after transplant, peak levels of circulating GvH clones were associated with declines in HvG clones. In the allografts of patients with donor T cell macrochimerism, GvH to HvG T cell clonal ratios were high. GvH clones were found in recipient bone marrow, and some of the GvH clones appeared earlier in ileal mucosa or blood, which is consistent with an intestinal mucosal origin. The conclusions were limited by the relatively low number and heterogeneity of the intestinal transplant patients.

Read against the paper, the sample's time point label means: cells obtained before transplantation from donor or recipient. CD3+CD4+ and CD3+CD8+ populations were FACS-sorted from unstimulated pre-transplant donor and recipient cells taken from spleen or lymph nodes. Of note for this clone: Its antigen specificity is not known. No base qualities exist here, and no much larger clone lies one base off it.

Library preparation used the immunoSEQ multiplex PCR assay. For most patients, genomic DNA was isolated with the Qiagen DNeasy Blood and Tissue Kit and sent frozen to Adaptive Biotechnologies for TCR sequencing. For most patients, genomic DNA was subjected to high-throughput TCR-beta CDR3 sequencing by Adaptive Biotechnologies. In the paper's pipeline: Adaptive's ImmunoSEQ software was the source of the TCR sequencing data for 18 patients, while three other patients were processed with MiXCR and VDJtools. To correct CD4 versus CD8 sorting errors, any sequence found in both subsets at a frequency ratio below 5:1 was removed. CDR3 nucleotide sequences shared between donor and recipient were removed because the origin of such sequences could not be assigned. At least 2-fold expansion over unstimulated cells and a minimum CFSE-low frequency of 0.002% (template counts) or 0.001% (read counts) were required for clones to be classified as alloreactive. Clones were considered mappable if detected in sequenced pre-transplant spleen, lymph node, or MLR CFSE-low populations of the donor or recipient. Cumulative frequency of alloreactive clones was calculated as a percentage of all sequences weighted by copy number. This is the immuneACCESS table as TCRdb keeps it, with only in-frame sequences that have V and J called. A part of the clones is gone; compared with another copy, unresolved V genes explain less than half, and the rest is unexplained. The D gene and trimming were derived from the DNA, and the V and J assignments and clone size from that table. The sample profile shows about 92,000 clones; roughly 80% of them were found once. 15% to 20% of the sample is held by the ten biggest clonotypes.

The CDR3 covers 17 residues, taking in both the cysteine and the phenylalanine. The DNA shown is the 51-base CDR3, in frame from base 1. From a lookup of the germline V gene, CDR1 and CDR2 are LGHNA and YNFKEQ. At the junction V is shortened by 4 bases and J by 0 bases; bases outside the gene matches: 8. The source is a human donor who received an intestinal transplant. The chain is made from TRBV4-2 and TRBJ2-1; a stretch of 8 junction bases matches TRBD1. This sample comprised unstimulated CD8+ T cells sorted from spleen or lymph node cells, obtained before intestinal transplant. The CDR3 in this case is CASSPRQGTPSYNEQFF. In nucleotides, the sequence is TGTGCCAGCAGCCCCCGACAGGGGACACCCTCCTACAATGAGCAGTTCTTC.